Below are 19 T cell receptor beta chains sequenced from a single sample in a study of T cell repertoires in cytomegalovirus infection. TCRdb reanalysed the reads using MiXCR and keeps one entry per CDR3 protein. The sample includes approximately 250,000 distinct CDR3 sequences, roughly an eighth of them seen just once. Source material: PBMCs. These receptors were collected from a human donor in good health (CMV status not recorded). Some clones in this sample may be carry-over from other donors' samples.

This clonotype was counted only a few times. The chain links TRBV11-3 to TRBJ1-1; D is ambiguous. This CDR3 has 14 amino acids. The V gene's germline CDR1 is SGHNT and CDR2 YENEEA. With 2 bases removed from V and 3 bases from J, the gap between germline ends came to 10 bases. The CDR3 DNA reads TGTGCCAGCAGCTTACCGTTGGGGTACACTGAAGCTTTCTTT. This encodes CASSLPLGYTEAFF.

This clonotype was seen ten or more times. V is TRBV3-1 and J is TRBJ2-2; maybe TRBD2 (5 bases). Germline CDR1 reads LGHDT; CDR2 reads YNNKEL (reference sequence). CDR3 length: 14 residues. Trimming shortened V by 0 bases and J by 10 bases, and 12 bases separated the two germline ends. The CDR3 sequence: CASSQDRVLAELFF. The CDR3 nucleotides read TGTGCCAGCAGCCAAGATAGAGTGCTAGCGGAGCTGTTTTTT.

Ten or more counts support this clonotype. This chain joins TRBV10-3 and TRBJ2-1; D not certain. V was pared by 0 bases and J by 4 bases, with 7 bases between. Germline V gene lookup returns CDR1 ENHRY and CDR2 SYGVKD. The CDR3 runs to 14 residues. The CDR3 bases are TGTGCCATCAGTGAGTCGACTCTTTACAATGAGCAGTTCTTC. Translated: CAISESTLYNEQFF.

This clonotype turned up a few times. This sequence joins TRBV29-1 and TRBJ1-2; D is unclear. Trimming shortened V by 4 bases and J by 1 base, and 10 bases separated the two germline ends. CDR1 and CDR2 (germline): SQVTM, ANQGSEA. CDR3 length: 13 residues. The CDR3 loop is CSVVSSINYGYTF. CDR3 nucleotides: TGCAGCGTTGTCAGCAGCATTAACTATGGCTACACCTTC.

This clonotype was recorded a few times. This chain joins TRBV12-3 or TRBV12-4 and TRBJ2-1; TRBD2 matches at 8 bases. J was trimmed by 7 bases and V by 4 bases; bases with no gene match: 6. The CDR3 extends over 14 amino acids. The CDR3 DNA reads TGTGCCAGCAGTTACCCGGGGGGGCCAAATGAGCAGTTCTTC. It encodes CASSYPGGPNEQFF.

This clonotype was seen at least ten times. The CDR3 protein is CASSYAGQGREQYF. DNA of the CDR3: TGTGCCAGCAGTTACGCGGGACAGGGACGGGAGCAGTACTTC. V and J are TRBV6-6 and TRBJ2-7, with 9 bases lining up with TRBD1. This CDR3 contains 14 residues. The J segment lost 7 bases and the V segment lost 2 bases, leaving 6 bases of the junction unmatched. CDR1 and CDR2 from the germline V gene are MNHNY and SVGAGI (reference sequence).

This chain links TRBV6-5 with TRBJ2-2; D might be TRBD1 (6 bases). Trimming pared 2 bases from V and 1 base from J, leaving 8 bases between. Germline V gene sequence: CDR1 MNHEY, CDR2 SVGAGI. The length of the CDR3 is 15 residues. CDR3 in amino acids: CASSYGTLNTGELFF. CDR3 DNA: TGTGCCAGCAGTTACGGGACACTGAACACCGGGGAGCTGTTTTTT.

This clonotype was counted only a few times. The chain has TRBV12-3 or TRBV12-4 and TRBJ1-5; D ambiguous. CDR3 length equals 17 residues. V was cut by 0 bases and J by 5 bases, with 17 bases left in between. For the CDR3, the DNA is TGTGCCAGCAGTTTAGCGCGGGCAGTCGGAGTGGATCAGCCCCAGCATTTT. It is translated as CASSLARAVGVDQPQHF.

This clonotype was seen many times. This sequence joins TRBV7-2 and TRBJ2-2, with 7 bases identical to TRBD1. The CDR3 has 15 amino acids. The V and J ends lost 2 bases and 2 bases, in that order; junction bases with no gene match: 2. The germline gives CDR1 SGHTA, CDR2 FQGNSA. This CDR3 reads CASSLNRGNTGELFF. CDR3 DNA sequence: TGTGCCAGCAGCTTAAACAGGGGTAACACCGGGGAGCTGTTTTTT.

This chain links TRBV28 with TRBJ1-5; 7 nucleotides agree with TRBD1. Trimming cost V 5 bases and J 7 bases; bases outside gene matches: 8. This CDR3 is 14 amino acids long. CDR1 is MDHEN, CDR2 SYDVKM, per germline. The CDR3 reads CASSIDRAEQPQHF. In DNA, the CDR3 is TGTGCCAGCAGTATAGACAGGGCTGAGCAGCCCCAGCATTTT.

This clonotype was seen many times. V gene TRBV7-9 combines with J gene TRBJ1-1, with 8 bases aligning to TRBD1. With 2 bases clipped from V and 3 bases from J, the junction kept 11 bases outside the gene matches. The germline V gene encodes CDR1 SEHNR and CDR2 FQNEAQ (reference sequence). The CDR3 has 17 amino acids. This CDR3 is CASSLRQGPGKHTEAFF. The DNA for the CDR3 is TGTGCCAGCAGCTTACGACAGGGGCCCGGGAAACACACTGAAGCTTTCTTT.

The chain carries TRBV29-1 and TRBJ1-2; 9 positions match TRBD1. Per the germline V gene, CDR1 is SQVTM and CDR2 is ANQGSEA. With V trimmed by 4 bases and J by 8 bases, 11 bases remained unmatched. This CDR3 contains 14 residues. CDR3 in amino acids: CSVADPGQGGGYTF. The CDR3, as DNA: TGCAGCGTTGCTGATCCGGGACAGGGAGGCGGCTACACCTTC.

This clonotype was picked up a small number of times. The V gene is TRBV23-1, the J gene TRBJ2-7; the D is unclear. TRBV23-1 is flagged as an ORF with uncertain function. The CDR3 is made up of 14 amino acids. The V gene lost 0 bases and the J gene lost 4 bases, with 10 bases spanning the gap. The CDR3, as DNA: TGCGCCAGCAGTCAATCTCACCCTAGGTACGAGCAGTACTTC. Protein product: CASSQSHPRYEQYF.

In this sample, this clonotype turned up many times. The rearrangement links TRBV4-3 to TRBJ1-4, with 11 positions matching TRBD1. The germline V gene has CDR1 LGHNA and CDR2 YSLEER. This CDR3 region has 15 residues. V dropped 6 bases and J dropped 2; count of bases not matched to a gene: 2. Here the CDR3 reads CASSWTGGTNEKLFF. The CDR3 DNA follows: TGCGCCAGCAGTTGGACAGGGGGCACTAATGAAAAACTGTTTTTT.

The genes are TRBV28 and TRBJ1-2, with D tentatively TRBD1 (5 bases). V shed 7 bases and J shed 2 bases, with 17 bases lying between them. The CDR3 length is 15 residues. Germline-derived CDR1 and CDR2 are MDHEN and SYDVKM. The chain's CDR3 is CASNRGDYSNYGYTF. The DNA of the CDR3 is TGTGCCAGCAATCGGGGGGACTACTCCAACTATGGCTACACCTTC.

In this sample, this clonotype turned up many times. This sequence joins TRBV4-2 and TRBJ2-1; D is perhaps TRBD1 or TRBD2 (6 bases each). Trimming took 0 bases from V and 15 from J, leaving 15 bases between them. Germline lookup yields CDR1 LGHNA and CDR2 YNFKEQ. This CDR3 comprises 13 residues. CDR3 in amino acids: CASSQDTGALMFF. The CDR3, as DNA: TGTGCCAGCAGCCAAGATACGGGGGCCCTGATGTTCTTC.

This clonotype was counted at least ten times. The V call is TRBV11-2, the J call TRBJ2-2, with TRBD2 matching 10 bases. Germline lookup yields CDR1 SGHAT and CDR2 FQNNGV. CDR3 length: 16 residues. The V gene end was trimmed by 5 bases and the J gene end by 4 bases; junction bases not matched to a gene: 7. CDR3 region: CASSGLSGGATGELFF. The DNA of the CDR3 is TGTGCCAGCAGCGGTCTAAGCGGGGGGGCCACCGGGGAGCTGTTTTTT.

This clonotype was counted ten times or more. The chain is built from TRBV7-2 and TRBJ1-2; maybe TRBD1 (5 bases). This CDR3 is 13 amino acids long. V dropped 4 bases and J dropped 8 bases, with 14 bases sitting between them. Germline V CDR1 and CDR2: SGHTA, FQGNSA. CDR3 nucleotide sequence: TGTGCCAGCAGCTCAGGGCCCAGGCAAGGCTACACCTTC. Amino acids: CASSSGPRQGYTF.

This sequence joins TRBV20-1 and TRBJ1-3, with D possibly being TRBD1 (6 bases). V lost 0 bases and J 0 bases, leaving 15 bases between the germline ends. There are 17 residues in the CDR3. Germline V CDR1 and CDR2: DFQATT, SNEGSKA (reference sequence). The CDR3 spells CSARDHQGITSGNTIYF. The DNA of the CDR3 is TGCAGTGCTAGAGATCATCAGGGGATCACCTCTGGAAACACCATATATTTT.